This TCR beta chain emerged from a study of early T cells in non-severe SARS-CoV-2 infection listed by TCRdb under 2021. With regard to the full study: TCR sequencing used bulk RNA from unsorted whole blood, so alpha and beta chains could not be paired. Beyond this particular receptor, the publication reports: VDJdb matching was skewed toward anti-spike CD8 responses and likely underestimated virus-specific expansions, missing private and CD4 specificities.

Set within a cohort of healthcare workers in London, UK, this nested case-control study involved weekly PCR testing of nasopharyngeal swabs along with blood sampling. Healthcare workers were enrolled in the week of the UK lockdown, from 23 to 31 March 2020, and were followed every week for up to roughly 15 weeks. The library was prepared using 5' RACE. Instrument on record: NextSeq 500. In the TCR library protocol, unique molecular identifiers were attached to individual cDNA molecules to correct for PCR bias and sequencing error. Both TCR alpha and beta chains were sequenced, and tight co-correlation was observed between alpha and beta sequence abundances in each sample. As for the original processing: Decombinator V4 was used to annotate TCR sequences for V gene, J gene and CDR3. Expanded TCRs were defined as changing significantly between any two time points under a Poisson model with p below 0.0001. TCR abundances were normalised to the total number of TCRs sequenced in each sample and reported as counts per million. TRAV1-2 paired with TRAJ12, TRAJ20 or TRAJ33 defined MAIT TCRs, while TRAV10 paired with TRAJ18 defined iNKT TCRs. VDJdb, accessed 1 November 2021, was searched for CMV, EBV and SARS-CoV-2 annotated TCRs, with TCRs annotated for multiple antigens excluded. Using fastp trimming at Q25 and MiXCR clonotype assembly, TCRdb reanalyzed the public sequencing data and kept in-frame beta chains. Rows matching on CDR3 protein sequence are summarized as one entry with the most common DNA and genes. TCRdb's processing, not the study's, gives the V and J calls here. The sample table contains 30,000 to 35,000 distinct CDR3 sequences; only one count was recorded for 5.7% of them. Of the sample, approximately 5% is held by the ten largest clones.

Details on this clonotype: The target of this receptor is not known. One end of the junction varies from germline; a read error may be responsible.

Counted from cysteine to phenylalanine, this CDR3 has 15 amino acids. Here the CDR3 DNA is all that survives: 45 bases in frame from base 1. CDR1 and CDR2, per the germline V gene (reference sequence), are LGHDT and YNNKEL. This receptor was identified in an adult who was a healthcare worker with PCR-confirmed SARS-CoV-2 infection or an uninfected control (not recorded which). The sequencing sample was made of whole blood. This chain is built from TRBV3-1 and TRBJ2-1, with the D gene too uncertain to name. The DNA is TGTGTCAGCAGCCAAGTAAGAACTAACTACAATGAGCAGTTCTTC. Its coded protein is CVSSQVRTNYNEQFF.